This TCR beta chain was recorded in a study of stem cell transplantation in POMP-related autoinflammatory disease. The overall study: The study hypothesized thymoproteasome defects skew the TRB repertoire via impaired CD8+ selection. CD8+ T cells were low and CD4+ cells naive-skewed before transplant.

The CDR3 length equals 9 residues, ends included. CDR1 SQVTM and CDR2 ANQGSEA come from the germline V gene. Note on this clone: Its antigen remains unknown. The conserved final phenylalanine or tryptophan is absent from the CDR3, which likely points to a read error. The limits of the CDR3 on the DNA are not certain, so only TCRdb's listed CDR3 is given.

The data were produced by immunoSEQ multiplex PCR, yet TCRdb's version contains in-frame clones alone and is incomplete. The sample includes 1,300 or so clones, about 78% of them seen just once. Findings and caveats of the study: A trend toward lower repertoire diversity and greater clonality appeared in every analyzed T-cell subset of PRAID patients. Patients with PRAID showed a restricted number of unique TRB V-J gene pairings.

Sequenced here: Tregs from PBMCs, sampled before stem cell transplantation. This receptor was obtained from a human donor with POMP-related autoinflammation and immune dysregulation (PRAID). The V and J genes are TRBV29-1 and TRBJ1-1. CDR3 sequence reads: CSVDQAGGL.